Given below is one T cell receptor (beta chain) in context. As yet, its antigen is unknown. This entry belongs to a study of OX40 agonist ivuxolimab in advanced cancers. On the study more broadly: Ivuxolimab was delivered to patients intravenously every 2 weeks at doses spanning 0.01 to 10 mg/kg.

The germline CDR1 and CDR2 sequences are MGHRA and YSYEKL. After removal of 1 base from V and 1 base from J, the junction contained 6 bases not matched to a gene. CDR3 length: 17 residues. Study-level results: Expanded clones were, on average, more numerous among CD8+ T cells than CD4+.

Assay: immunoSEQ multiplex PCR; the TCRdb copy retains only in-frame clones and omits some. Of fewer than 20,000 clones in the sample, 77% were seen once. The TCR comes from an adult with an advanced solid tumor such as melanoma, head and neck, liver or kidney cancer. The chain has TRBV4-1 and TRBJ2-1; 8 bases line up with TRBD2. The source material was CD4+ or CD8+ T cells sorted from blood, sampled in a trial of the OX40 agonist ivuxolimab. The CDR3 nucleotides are TGCGCCAGCAGCCAAGGGGGCGGGGGGCCGTCCTACAATGAGCAGTTCTTC. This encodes CASSQGGGGPSYNEQFF.